One sample yielded the 11 T cell receptor beta chains listed below, sequenced in a study of T cell changes during pregnancy in multiple sclerosis. The assay was immunoSEQ multiplex PCR, and TCRdb's table has in-frame clones only and misses some. This table has about 53,000 clones, roughly 90% appearing once. The sequenced sample was CD8+ T cells from peripheral blood mononuclear cells, obtained before pregnancy. The receptors come from a female donor with multiple sclerosis, enrolled in a pregnancy study.

V is TRBV6-5 and J is TRBJ1-1; TRBD1 might be the D (5 bases). Germline V gene data show CDR1 as MNHEY and CDR2 as SVGAGI. The CDR3 is 13 amino acids. Deletions cut 6 bases from V and 3 bases from J, with 11 bases between. CDR3 bases: TGTGCCAGCAGGGGGGGAGGTCACACTGAAGCTTTCTTT. Its translation is CASRGGGHTEAFF.

This clone was observed many times. J is TRBJ1-4 and V is TRBV13; D might be TRBD1 (5 bases). Trimming took 5 bases from V and 10 from J, leaving 17 bases between them. There are 14 residues in the CDR3. Germline assignment: CDR1 PRHDT and CDR2 FYEKMQ (reference sequence). CDR3 protein: CASSLGGERGKLFF. The CDR3 DNA reads TGTGCCAGCAGCCTCGGGGGGGAGAGGGGAAAACTGTTTTTT.

The chain carries TRBV25-1 and TRBJ2-5, with D tentatively TRBD1 (6 bases). This CDR3 has 15 amino acids. Germline lookup yields CDR1 MGHDK and CDR2 SYGVNS. The ends were cut back, 3 bases at V and 1 base at J, with 12 bases in the middle. The CDR3 sequence: CASSEDRGIQETQYF. As DNA, the CDR3 is TGTGCCAGCAGTGAGGACAGAGGGATCCAAGAGACCCAGTACTTC.

The gene calls are TRBV5-4 and TRBJ1-6; 9 bases align to TRBD1. V was pared by 2 bases and J by 9 bases, with 3 bases of the junction left unmatched. This CDR3 region has 14 residues. Germline V CDR1 and CDR2: SGHNT, YYREEE (reference sequence). The CDR3 loop is CASSFGTGSSPLHF. CDR3 nucleotides: TGTGCCAGCAGCTTCGGGACAGGGAGTTCACCCCTCCACTTT. The full variable domain, completed using reference TRBV5-4 and TRBJ1-6, is ETGVTQSPTHLIKTRGQQVTLRCSSQSGHNTVSWYQQALGQGPQFIFQYYREEENGRGNFPPRFSGLQFPNYSSELNVNALELDDSALYLCASSFGTGSSPLHFGNGTRLTVT.

This sequence joins TRBV9 and TRBJ1-5; the D gene is possibly TRBD1 (6 bases). Germline V gene data show CDR1 as SGDLS and CDR2 as YYNGEE. The CDR3 totals 14 residues. Deletions cut 3 bases from V and 4 bases from J, with 11 bases between. The CDR3 sequence is CASSATGSNQPQHF. The CDR3 DNA reads TGTGCCAGCAGCGCCACAGGGAGTAATCAGCCCCAGCATTTT.

The CDR3 coding sequence is TGCGCCAGCAGCCAAGGAGGCGATCAGCCCCAGCATTTT. It encodes CASSQGGDQPQHF. This chain connects TRBV4-1 to TRBJ1-5; no clear D gene. V gave up 1 base and J gave up 5 bases, with 6 bases separating them. Germline V lookup: CDR1 MGHRA, CDR2 YSYEKL. The CDR3 runs 13 residues.

The genes are TRBV27 and TRBJ2-1, with 7 bases aligning to TRBD1. The CDR3 is 17 residues long. J gave up 3 bases and V 4 bases, and 12 bases lay outside the gene matches. Looked up from germline, CDR1 is MNHEY and CDR2 is SMNVEV (reference sequence). The CDR3: CASSSGPQGVVYNEQFF. The CDR3 bases are TGTGCCAGCAGTTCCGGGCCGCAGGGGGTTGTCTACAATGAGCAGTTCTTC.

The chain combines TRBV7-8 with TRBJ1-2, with 8 bases fitting TRBD1. The germline gives CDR1 SGHVS, CDR2 FQNEAQ. Trimming at V came to 4 bases and at J to 3 bases, leaving 19 bases not matched to a gene. The CDR3 runs to 19 residues. The CDR3 DNA reads TGTGCCAGCAGCTACGGCGGCCGTCCTGCCGGGACAGGCCACTATGGCTACACCTTC. Amino acid sequence: CASSYGGRPAGTGHYGYTF. Full variable domain (missing parts from reference TRBV7-8 and TRBJ1-2): GAGVSQSPRYKVAKRGQDVALRCDPISGHVSLFWYQQALGQGPEFLTYFQNEAQLDKSGLPSDRFFAERPEGSVSTLKIQRTQQEDSAVYLCASSYGGRPAGTGHYGYTFGSGTRLTVV.

The V gene is TRBV19, the J gene TRBJ1-5, with a weak D call TRBD1 (6 bases). The CDR3 spans 16 residues. Trimming left V 4 bases short and J 5 bases short, with 18 bases between. The germline gives CDR1 LNHDA, CDR2 SQIVND (reference sequence). CDR3 coding DNA: TGTGCCAGTAGTAGCGCTCCAGGGGATCTGGATCAGCCCCAGCATTTT. Amino acids: CASSSAPGDLDQPQHF.

The V gene is TRBV7-6, the J gene TRBJ2-1, with TRBD1 identical over 7 bases. V was clipped by 1 base and J by 6 bases; unmatched bases: 3. Germline V gives CDR1 SGHVS, CDR2 FNYEAQ. This CDR3 spans 14 amino acids. The CDR3 bases are TGTGCCAGCAGCTTAGGACAGGGTCCCAATGAGCAGTTCTTC. Its protein is CASSLGQGPNEQFF.

The V and J genes are TRBV4-3 and TRBJ1-2; weak D call: TRBD1 (5 bases). Looked up from germline, CDR1 is LGHNA and CDR2 is YSLEER. V was cut by 1 base and J by 1 base, with 22 bases left in between. The CDR3 contains 19 residues. CDR3 loop: CASSQGASGPELLNYGYTF. The CDR3 DNA sequence: TGCGCCAGCAGCCAAGGTGCCTCAGGGCCCGAACTTCTTAACTATGGCTACACCTTC.